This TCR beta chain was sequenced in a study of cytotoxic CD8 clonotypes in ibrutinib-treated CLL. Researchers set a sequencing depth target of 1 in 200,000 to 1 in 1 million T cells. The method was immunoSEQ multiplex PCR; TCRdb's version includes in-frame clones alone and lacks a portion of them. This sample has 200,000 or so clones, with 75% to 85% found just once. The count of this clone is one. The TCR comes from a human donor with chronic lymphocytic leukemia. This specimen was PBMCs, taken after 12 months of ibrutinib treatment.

CDR3 bases: TGTGCCAGTAGTATCCCCTCCACAGATACGCAGTATTTT. As protein: CASSIPSTDTQYF. The V gene is TRBV19, the J gene TRBJ2-3, with unresolved D. CDR1 is LNHDA and CDR2 is SQIVND in the germline V gene (reference sequence). The CDR3 loop spans 13 amino acids. V dropped 3 bases and J dropped 2 bases, with 6 bases sitting between them.